The 29 T cell receptor beta chains presented below share a single source sample, sequenced in a study of technical replicates of blood from several donors. Sequencing used immunoSEQ multiplex PCR; TCRdb keeps in-frame clones, though not all of them. The data hold around 13,000 clones, with approximately 84% observed a single time. Material for sequencing was PBMCs. These receptors were obtained from a human donor in good health.

The chain combines TRBV28 with TRBJ2-6; D remains unclear. V lost 6 bases and J lost 0, with 9 bases in between. The CDR3 spans 15 residues. Germline loops: CDR1 MDHEN, CDR2 SYDVKM. In DNA form, the CDR3 reads TGTGCCAGCAGAACCCAGGCCTCTGGGGCCAACGTCCTGACTTTC. It yields the protein CASRTQASGANVLTF.

The CDR3 reads CASSLDRAREKLFF. CDR3 sequence (DNA): TGTGCCAGCAGCTTAGACAGGGCTCGTGAAAAACTGTTTTTT. The gene calls are TRBV7-9 and TRBJ1-4; possibly TRBD1 for D (6 bases). V was trimmed by 1 base and J by 7 bases, leaving 10 bases between them. Germline V gives CDR1 SEHNR, CDR2 FQNEAQ (reference sequence). The CDR3 spans 14 residues.

This sequence joins TRBV30 and TRBJ1-1; possibly TRBD1 for D (5 bases). Trimming removed 0 bases at V and 2 bases at J, with 13 bases between. CDR1 is GTSNPN, CDR2 SVGIG, per germline (reference sequence). The CDR3 sequence is 15 residues long. DNA for the CDR3: TGTGCCTGGAGTGTCTTTGGCAGGGTAAACACTGAAGCTTTCTTT. This codes for CAWSVFGRVNTEAFF.

This chain joins TRBV5-6 and TRBJ2-4, with a weak D call TRBD2 (6 bases). This CDR3 comprises 15 residues. Trimming left V 3 bases short and J 0 bases short, with 10 bases between. Looked up from germline, CDR1 is SGHDT and CDR2 is YYEEEE. This CDR3 is CASSYLGLAKNIQYF. CDR3 DNA: TGTGCCAGCAGCTACTTGGGACTAGCCAAAAACATTCAGTACTTC.

The chain combines TRBV18 with TRBJ2-7; 9 positions agree with TRBD2. Germline values: CDR1 KGHSH, CDR2 LQKENI. J gave up 0 bases and V 1 base, and 1 base lay outside the gene matches. The CDR3 is made up of 15 amino acids. Written as DNA, the CDR3 is TGTGCCAGCTCACCACTTAGCGGGAGCTCCTACGAGCAGTACTTC. Translation gives CASSPLSGSSYEQYF. Combining the CDR3 with reference TRBV18 and TRBJ2-7 gives the whole variable domain NAGVMQNPRHLVRRRGQEARLRCSPMKGHSHVYWYRQLPEEGLKFMVYLQKENIIDESGMPKERFSAEFPKEGPSILRIQQVVRGDSAAYFCASSPLSGSSYEQYFGPGTRLTVT.

The rearrangement uses TRBV30 and TRBJ2-7; TRBD2 matches 9 bases. The CDR3 is 15 residues long. J gave up 4 bases and V 5 bases, and 12 bases lay outside the gene matches. CDR1 GTSNPN and CDR2 SVGIG come from the germline V gene (reference sequence). In DNA, the CDR3 is TGTGCCTGGGCAGAGGGGGTTAGCGGGAGTTACGAGCAGTACTTC. It yields the protein CAWAEGVSGSYEQYF.

The chain is built from TRBV7-8 and TRBJ1-5; TRBD1 is a possible D gene (6 bases). There are 14 residues in the CDR3. The germline V and J ends were trimmed by 5 bases and 3 bases, with 11 bases remaining between them. The germline V gene has CDR1 SGHVS and CDR2 FQNEAQ. Here the CDR3 reads CASSTDRNNQPQHF. CDR3 bases: TGTGCCAGCAGCACAGACAGGAACAATCAGCCCCAGCATTTT.

This rearrangement joins TRBV6-1 to TRBJ1-5, with D maybe TRBD1 (6 bases). The CDR3 is 15 amino acids. Trimming shortened V by 9 bases and J by 6 bases, and 21 bases separated the two germline ends. From germline, CDR1 is MNHNS and CDR2 SASEGT. Here the CDR3 reads CASRTGSDAGQPQHF. The CDR3 region has the DNA TGTGCCAGTCGTACAGGGTCCGATGCGGGTCAGCCCCAGCATTTT.

V and J are TRBV18 and TRBJ1-1; 9 positions agree with TRBD1. In germline, CDR1 is KGHSH, CDR2 LQKENI. This CDR3 is 13 amino acids long. Trimming at V came to 4 bases and at J to 4 bases, leaving 1 base not matched to a gene. The DNA of the CDR3 is TGTGCCAGCTCACGGGACAGGGTCACTGAAGCTTTCTTT. Translation: CASSRDRVTEAFF.

This chain joins TRBV5-6 and TRBJ2-1, with 8 positions matching TRBD2. There are 15 residues in the CDR3. With 1 base clipped from V and 8 bases from J, the junction kept 8 bases outside the gene matches. Germline assignment: CDR1 SGHDT and CDR2 YYEEEE. CDR3 residues: CASSLTAGVGDEQFF. The DNA of the CDR3 is TGTGCCAGCAGCTTGACAGCGGGAGTAGGCGATGAGCAGTTCTTC.

The V and J genes are TRBV27 and TRBJ1-5; a possible D gene is TRBD1 (5 bases). V lost 4 bases and J lost 3, with 13 bases in between. CDR3 size: 15 residues. CDR1 MNHEY and CDR2 SMNVEV come from the germline V gene (reference sequence). The CDR3 spells CASSSLGGNNQPQHF. CDR3 nucleotides: TGTGCCAGCAGTTCCCTGGGGGGGAACAATCAGCCCCAGCATTTT.

The chain employs TRBV6-1 and TRBJ1-5; D not certain. Deletions cut 6 bases from V and 0 bases from J, with 9 bases between. This CDR3 contains 14 residues. Germline V gives CDR1 MNHNS, CDR2 SASEGT. CDR3: CASSLASSNQPQHF. As DNA, the CDR3 is TGTGCCAGCAGCTTGGCTAGTAGCAATCAGCCCCAGCATTTT.

V usage is TRBV18 and J usage is TRBJ2-7, with a tentative D call TRBD1 (6 bases). CDR1 is KGHSH, CDR2 LQKENI, per germline. V dropped 4 bases and J dropped 6 bases, with 22 bases sitting between them. The length of the CDR3 is 16 residues. CDR3 coding DNA: TGTGCCAGCTCACTGCCACCCCAGGGACACTTCCTCGAGCAGTACTTC. Protein sequence: CASSLPPQGHFLEQYF.

This clone is judged medium-sized. V gene TRBV28 combines with J gene TRBJ2-2, with D possibly being TRBD1 (5 bases). V gave up 8 bases and J gave up 2 bases, with 18 bases separating them. Looked up from germline, CDR1 is MDHEN and CDR2 is SYDVKM. The CDR3 contains 16 residues. In DNA form, the CDR3 reads TGTGCCAGCCCACCCTCGGGTAGGGGCAACACCGGGGAGCTGTTTTTT. Translating gives CASPPSGRGNTGELFF.

This clone showed up just a few times. The chain combines TRBV7-9 with TRBJ1-1, with a tentative D call TRBD1 (5 bases). V lost 7 bases and J lost 5, with 14 bases in between. Germline-derived CDR1 and CDR2 are SEHNR and FQNEAQ (reference sequence). The CDR3 is made up of 13 amino acids. CDR3 in DNA: TGTGCCAGCAACCGTATGACAGTAACTGAAGCTTTCTTT. Its translation is CASNRMTVTEAFF.

The chain joins TRBV9 to TRBJ2-3, with D perhaps matching TRBD2 (5 bases). From germline, CDR1 is SGDLS and CDR2 YYNGEE. CDR3 length: 17 residues. V dropped 4 bases and J dropped 0 bases, with 18 bases sitting between them. CDR3 region: CASSTRGNWDSTDTQYF. The DNA for the CDR3 is TGTGCCAGCAGCACCCGGGGAAATTGGGATAGCACAGATACGCAGTATTTT.

This clone was recorded once. This chain uses TRBV29-1 with TRBJ1-5, with a tentative D call TRBD1 (5 bases). Germline loops: CDR1 SQVTM, CDR2 ANQGSEA. The V gene lost 4 bases and the J gene lost 3 bases, with 10 bases spanning the gap. This CDR3 comprises 13 residues. CDR3 nucleotide sequence: TGCAGCGTTGGGGGGGAGCCCAATCAGCCCCAGCATTTT. This translates into CSVGGEPNQPQHF.

This clone was recorded a few times. The chain joins TRBV18 to TRBJ1-1; D is possibly TRBD1 (5 bases). There are 15 residues in the CDR3. V lost 4 bases, J lost 2 bases, and 14 bases lay in between. The germline CDR1 and CDR2 sequences are KGHSH and LQKENI. The CDR3 loop reads CASSRFDRPNTEAFF. CDR3 DNA: TGTGCCAGCTCACGATTTGACAGACCTAACACTGAAGCTTTCTTT.

The CDR3 sequence is CASSTRGQGDSYEQYF. As DNA, the CDR3 is TGTGCCAGCAGCACGCGAGGACAGGGAGATTCCTACGAGCAGTACTTC. The chain is built from TRBV5-5 and TRBJ2-7; 8 bases map to TRBD1. With 4 bases clipped from V and 1 base from J, the junction kept 10 bases outside the gene matches. CDR3 size: 16 residues. Germline-derived CDR1 and CDR2 are SGHKS and YYEKEE (reference sequence).

The genes are TRBV4-2 and TRBJ2-3, with 7 positions matching TRBD2. This CDR3 is built from 17 residues. Germline V gene data show CDR1 as LGHNA and CDR2 as YNFKEQ. V lost 0 bases and J lost 2; bases outside the gene matches: 8. The CDR3 DNA is TGTGCCAGCAGCCAAGATCTGGCTAGCGGCTACACAGATACGCAGTATTTT. Protein sequence: CASSQDLASGYTDTQYF.

This clone was picked up a small number of times. This chain uses TRBV6-1 with TRBJ2-2, with TRBD2 as a possible D gene (6 bases). Germline assignment: CDR1 MNHNS and CDR2 SASEGT. This CDR3 comprises 12 residues. The V end lost 8 bases, the J end lost 3 bases, and 7 bases lay between the germline ends. DNA for the CDR3: TGTGCCAGCGGAGGGGACACCGGGGAGCTGTTTTTT. Residues: CASGGDTGELFF.

This chain links TRBV10-2 with TRBJ2-1, with D tentatively TRBD1 (5 bases). CDR1 and CDR2 (germline): WSHSY, SAAADI. V was shortened by 5 bases and J by 5 bases, with 13 bases between the two germline ends. The CDR3 runs to 14 residues. CDR3 loop: CASSLGQGNNEQFF. CDR3 nucleotide sequence: TGCGCCAGCAGTCTTGGACAAGGGAACAATGAGCAGTTCTTC.

V is TRBV7-9 and J is TRBJ2-2; the match to TRBD1 covers 9 bases. The CDR3 is made up of 15 amino acids. V lost 1 base, J lost 6 bases, and 3 bases stayed unmatched. Germline V lookup: CDR1 SEHNR, CDR2 FQNEAQ (reference sequence). CDR3 amino acids: CASSLGDRAPGELFF. The DNA for the CDR3 is TGTGCCAGCAGCTTAGGGGACAGGGCACCCGGGGAGCTGTTTTTT. Filled out from reference TRBV7-9 and TRBJ2-2, the complete variable domain reads DTGVSQNPRHKITKRGQNVTFRCDPISEHNRLYWYRQTLGQGPEFLTYFQNEAQLEKSRLLSDRFSAERPKGSFSTLEIQRTEQGDSAMYLCASSLGDRAPGELFFGEGSRLTVL.

This clone was observed a few times. The V gene is TRBV2, the J gene TRBJ1-2; 8 positions match TRBD1. From germline, CDR1 is SNHLY and CDR2 FYNNEI. After removal of 2 bases from V and 5 bases from J, the junction contained 7 bases not matched to a gene. The CDR3 is 15 amino acids. This chain's CDR3 is CASSEMTGAGYGYTF. CDR3 bases: TGTGCCAGCAGTGAAATGACAGGGGCAGGGTATGGCTACACCTTC.

The CDR3 DNA follows: TGTGCCAGCAGCTCAAGCGACTCCTACGAGCAGTACTTC. Encoded protein: CASSSSDSYEQYF. V and J are TRBV7-2 and TRBJ2-7; D gene uncertain. The germline gives CDR1 SGHTA, CDR2 FQGNSA. This CDR3 has 13 residues. V was shortened by 4 bases and J by 0 bases, with 7 bases between the two germline ends.

The chain has TRBV2 and TRBJ2-7, with TRBD2 matching 11 bases. This CDR3 region has 15 residues. Germline loops: CDR1 SNHLY, CDR2 FYNNEI. V trimming: 8 bases; J trimming: 6 bases; junction bases outside the gene matches: 12. CDR3 region: CASRARLAGPREQYF. The CDR3 DNA reads TGTGCCAGCCGTGCCAGACTAGCGGGACCCCGCGAGCAGTACTTC.

The chain joins TRBV7-9 to TRBJ2-1, with TRBD1 as a possible D gene (6 bases). V was clipped by 2 bases and J by 6 bases, with 11 bases between them. The CDR3 is 14 residues long. Germline V gene sequence: CDR1 SEHNR, CDR2 FQNEAQ (reference sequence). This CDR3 is CASSLQDSLNEQFF. As DNA, the CDR3 is TGTGCCAGCAGCTTACAGGACAGCCTCAATGAGCAGTTCTTC.

The rearrangement joins TRBV10-1 to TRBJ2-2; TRBD1 matches 7 bases. The J segment lost 6 bases and the V segment lost 5 bases, leaving 9 bases of the junction unmatched. CDR1 and CDR2 (germline): WNHNN, SYGVQD (reference sequence). There are 15 residues in the CDR3. Written as DNA, the CDR3 is TGCGCCAGCAGTCCGACAGGGTTGTTCCCCGGGGAGCTGTTTTTT. It is translated as CASSPTGLFPGELFF.

V usage is TRBV19 and J usage is TRBJ2-2, with 11 positions matching TRBD2. V dropped 8 bases and J dropped 6; count of bases not matched to a gene: 11. This CDR3 is built from 16 residues. CDR1 and CDR2 (germline): LNHDA, SQIVND (reference sequence). For the CDR3, the DNA is TGTGCCAGTCTCACGATTAGCGGGAGGGCCCCCGGGGAGCTGTTTTTT. Encoded protein: CASLTISGRAPGELFF. Combining the CDR3 with reference TRBV19 and TRBJ2-2 gives the whole variable domain DGGITQSPKYLFRKEGQNVTLSCEQNLNHDAMYWYRQDPGQGLRLIYYSQIVNDFQKGDIAEGYSVSREKKESFPLTVTSAQKNPTAFYLCASLTISGRAPGELFFGEGSRLTVL.